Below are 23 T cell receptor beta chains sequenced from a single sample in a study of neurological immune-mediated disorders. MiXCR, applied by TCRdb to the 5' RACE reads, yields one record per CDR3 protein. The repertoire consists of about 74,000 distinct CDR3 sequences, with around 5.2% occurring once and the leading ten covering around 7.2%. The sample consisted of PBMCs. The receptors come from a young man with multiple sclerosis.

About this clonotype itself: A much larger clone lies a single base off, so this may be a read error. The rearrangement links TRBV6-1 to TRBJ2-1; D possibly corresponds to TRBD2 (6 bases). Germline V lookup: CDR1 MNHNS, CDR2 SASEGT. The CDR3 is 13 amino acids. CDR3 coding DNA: TGTGCCAGCAGACTAGCCTCCAACAATGAGCAGTTCTTC. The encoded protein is CASRLASNNEQFF.

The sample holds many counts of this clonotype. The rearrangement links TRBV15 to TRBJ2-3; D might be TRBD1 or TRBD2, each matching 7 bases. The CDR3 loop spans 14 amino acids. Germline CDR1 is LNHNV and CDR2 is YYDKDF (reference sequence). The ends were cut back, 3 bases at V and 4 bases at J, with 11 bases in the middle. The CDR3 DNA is TGTGCCACCAGCAGGCAGGGGGGGTCAGATACGCAGTATTTT. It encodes CATSRQGGSDTQYF.

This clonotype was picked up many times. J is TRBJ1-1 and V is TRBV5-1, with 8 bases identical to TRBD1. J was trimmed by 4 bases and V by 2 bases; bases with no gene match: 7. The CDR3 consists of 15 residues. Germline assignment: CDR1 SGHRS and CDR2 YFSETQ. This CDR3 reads CASSFLDRGSTEAFF. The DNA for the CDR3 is TGCGCCAGCAGCTTCCTAGACAGGGGAAGCACTGAAGCTTTCTTT.

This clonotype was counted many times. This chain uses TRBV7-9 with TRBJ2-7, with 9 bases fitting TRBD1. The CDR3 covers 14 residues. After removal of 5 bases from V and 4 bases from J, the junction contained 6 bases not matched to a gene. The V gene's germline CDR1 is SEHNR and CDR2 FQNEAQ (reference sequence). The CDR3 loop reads CASSHRDRDYEQYF. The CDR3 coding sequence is TGTGCCAGCAGCCACCGGGACAGGGATTACGAGCAGTACTTC.

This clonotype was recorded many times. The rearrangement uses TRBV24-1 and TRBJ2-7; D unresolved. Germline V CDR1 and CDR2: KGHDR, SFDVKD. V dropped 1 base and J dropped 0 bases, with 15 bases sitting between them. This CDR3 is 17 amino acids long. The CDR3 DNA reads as TGTGCCACCAGTGATTTATTAGAGCAGCACCCCTCCTACGAGCAGTACTTC. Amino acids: CATSDLLEQHPSYEQYF.

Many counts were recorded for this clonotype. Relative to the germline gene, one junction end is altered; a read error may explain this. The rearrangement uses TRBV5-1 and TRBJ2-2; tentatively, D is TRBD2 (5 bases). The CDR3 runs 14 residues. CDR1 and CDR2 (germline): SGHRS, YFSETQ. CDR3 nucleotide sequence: TGCGCCAGCAGCCTCGGACTTTCTCCCGGCGAGCTGTTTTTT. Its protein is CASSLGLSPGELFF. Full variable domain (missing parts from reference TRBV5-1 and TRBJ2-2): KAGVTQTPRYLIKTRGQQVTLSCSPISGHRSVSWYQQTPGQGLQFLFEYFSETQRNKGNFPGRFSGRQFSNSRSEMNVSTLELGDSALYLCASSLGLSPGELFFGEGSRLTVL.

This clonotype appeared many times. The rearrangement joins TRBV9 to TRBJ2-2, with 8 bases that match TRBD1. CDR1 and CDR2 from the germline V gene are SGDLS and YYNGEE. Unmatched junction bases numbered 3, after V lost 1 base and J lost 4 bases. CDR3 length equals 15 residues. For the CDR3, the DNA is TGTGCCAGCAGCGTACAGGGGGCGCTCACCGGGGAGCTGTTTTTT. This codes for CASSVQGALTGELFF.

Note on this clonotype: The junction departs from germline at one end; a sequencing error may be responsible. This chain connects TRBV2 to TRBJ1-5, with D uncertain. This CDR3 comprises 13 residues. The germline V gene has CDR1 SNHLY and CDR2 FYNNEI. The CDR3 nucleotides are TGTGCCAGCAGCCAAGAGACTAATCAGCTCCAGAATTTT. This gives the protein CASSQETNQLQNF.

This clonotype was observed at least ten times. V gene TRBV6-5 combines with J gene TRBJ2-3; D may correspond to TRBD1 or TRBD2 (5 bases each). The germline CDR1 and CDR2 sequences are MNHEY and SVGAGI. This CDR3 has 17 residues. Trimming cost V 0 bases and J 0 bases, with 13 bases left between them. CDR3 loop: CASSYSYRDHSTDTQYF. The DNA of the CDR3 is TGTGCCAGCAGTTACTCGTACCGGGACCATAGCACAGATACGCAGTATTTT.

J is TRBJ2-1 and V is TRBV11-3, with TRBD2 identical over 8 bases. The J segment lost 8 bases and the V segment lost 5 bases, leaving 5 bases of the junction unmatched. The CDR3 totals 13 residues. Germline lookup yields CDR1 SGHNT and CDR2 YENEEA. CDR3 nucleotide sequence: TGTGCCAGCAGCCTGACTAGCGTCGATGAGCAGTTCTTC. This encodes CASSLTSVDEQFF.

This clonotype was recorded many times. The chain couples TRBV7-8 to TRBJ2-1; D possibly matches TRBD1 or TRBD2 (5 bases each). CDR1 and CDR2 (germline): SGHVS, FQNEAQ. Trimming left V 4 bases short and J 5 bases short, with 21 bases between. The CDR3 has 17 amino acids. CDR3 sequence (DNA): TGTGCCAGCAGCTCCCGGATCTCCTGGGGGTTCCACAATGAGCAGTTCTTC. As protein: CASSSRISWGFHNEQFF.

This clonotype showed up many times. In DNA, the CDR3 is TGTGCCAGCAGCGTAGGGGGGGCCCCTGGCACAGATACGCAGTATTTT. Translation: CASSVGGAPGTDTQYF. The chain employs TRBV9 and TRBJ2-3, with D perhaps matching TRBD1 or TRBD2 (6 bases each). The CDR3 totals 16 residues. Germline CDR1 reads SGDLS; CDR2 reads YYNGEE. Deletions cut 0 bases from V and 1 base from J, with 12 bases between.

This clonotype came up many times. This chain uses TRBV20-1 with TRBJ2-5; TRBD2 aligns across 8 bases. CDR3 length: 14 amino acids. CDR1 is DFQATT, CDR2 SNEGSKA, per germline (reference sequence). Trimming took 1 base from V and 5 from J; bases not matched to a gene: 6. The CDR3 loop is CSARGASGSETQYF. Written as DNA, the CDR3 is TGCAGTGCTAGAGGGGCTAGCGGGTCGGAGACCCAGTACTTC.

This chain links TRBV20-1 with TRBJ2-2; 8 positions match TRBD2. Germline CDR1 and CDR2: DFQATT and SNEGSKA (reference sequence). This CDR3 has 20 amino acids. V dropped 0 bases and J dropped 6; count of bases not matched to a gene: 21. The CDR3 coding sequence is TGCAGTGCTAGAGATCTTATAGGGGGTAGCGGGACTAATGGCGCCGGGGAGCTGTTTTTT. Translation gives CSARDLIGGSGTNGAGELFF.

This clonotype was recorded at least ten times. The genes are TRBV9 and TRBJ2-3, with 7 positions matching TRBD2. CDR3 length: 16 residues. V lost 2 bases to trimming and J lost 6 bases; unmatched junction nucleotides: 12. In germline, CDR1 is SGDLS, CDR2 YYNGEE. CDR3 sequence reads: CASSVSSGRSLDTQYF. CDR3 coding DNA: TGTGCCAGCAGCGTCAGTAGCGGGCGGAGCCTGGATACGCAGTATTTT.

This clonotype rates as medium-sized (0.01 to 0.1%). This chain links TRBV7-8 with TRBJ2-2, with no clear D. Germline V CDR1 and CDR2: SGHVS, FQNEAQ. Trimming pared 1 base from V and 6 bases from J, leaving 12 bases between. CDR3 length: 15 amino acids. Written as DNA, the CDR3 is TGTGCCAGCAGCTTAGTCCCTAGTGGGCCCGGGGAGCTGTTTTTT. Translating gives CASSLVPSGPGELFF.

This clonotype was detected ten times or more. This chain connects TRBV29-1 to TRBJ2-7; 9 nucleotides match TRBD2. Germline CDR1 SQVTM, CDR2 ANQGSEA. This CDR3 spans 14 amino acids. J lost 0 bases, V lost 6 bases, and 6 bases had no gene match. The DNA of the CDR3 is TGCAGCGTACGACTAGCGGTTAGCTCCTACGAGCAGTACTTC. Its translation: CSVRLAVSSYEQYF.

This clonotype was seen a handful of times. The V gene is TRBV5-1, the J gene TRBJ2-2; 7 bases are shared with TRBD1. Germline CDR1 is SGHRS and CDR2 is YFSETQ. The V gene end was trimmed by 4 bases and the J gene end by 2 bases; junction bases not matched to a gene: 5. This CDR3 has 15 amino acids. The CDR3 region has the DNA TGCGCCAGCAGCGCCGGGACAGCTAACACCGGGGAGCTGTTTTTT. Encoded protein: CASSAGTANTGELFF.

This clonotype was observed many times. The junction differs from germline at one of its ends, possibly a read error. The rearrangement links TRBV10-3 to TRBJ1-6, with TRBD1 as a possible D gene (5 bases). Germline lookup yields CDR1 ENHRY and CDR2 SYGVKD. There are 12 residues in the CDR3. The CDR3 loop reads CAIRGTNSPLNF. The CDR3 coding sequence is TGTGCCATCAGAGGGACTAATTCACCCCTCAACTTT.

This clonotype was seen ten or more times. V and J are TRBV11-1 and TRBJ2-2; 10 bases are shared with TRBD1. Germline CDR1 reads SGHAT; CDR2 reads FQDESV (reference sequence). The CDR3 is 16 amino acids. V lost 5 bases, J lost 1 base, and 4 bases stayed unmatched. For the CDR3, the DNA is TGTGCCAGCAGCCCGACAGGGGGCCGGAACACCGGGGAGCTGTTTTTT. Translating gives CASSPTGGRNTGELFF.

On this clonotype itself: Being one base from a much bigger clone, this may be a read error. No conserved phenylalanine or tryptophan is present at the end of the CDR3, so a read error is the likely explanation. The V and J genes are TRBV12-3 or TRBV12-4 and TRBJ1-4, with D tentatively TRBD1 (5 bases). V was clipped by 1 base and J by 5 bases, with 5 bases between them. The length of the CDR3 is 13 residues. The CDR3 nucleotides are TGTGCCAGCAGTTTAGGACAGAATGAAAAACTGTTTATT. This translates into CASSLGQNEKLFI.

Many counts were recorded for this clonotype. The CDR3, as DNA: TGCAGTGCCATTAACAACTTCAGGGAGGGGTCCTACAATGAGCAGTTCTTC. This translates into CSAINNFREGSYNEQFF. V usage is TRBV20-1 and J usage is TRBJ2-1, with TRBD2 matching over 7 bases. The V segment lost 6 bases and the J segment 1 base; nucleotides outside the gene matches: 15. Germline V gene sequence: CDR1 DFQATT, CDR2 SNEGSKA (reference sequence). CDR3 length equals 17 residues.

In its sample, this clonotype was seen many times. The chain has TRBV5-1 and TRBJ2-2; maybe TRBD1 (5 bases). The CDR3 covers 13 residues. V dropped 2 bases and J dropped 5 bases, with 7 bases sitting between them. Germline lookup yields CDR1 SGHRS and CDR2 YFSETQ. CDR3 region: CASSFRETGELFF. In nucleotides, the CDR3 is TGCGCCAGCAGCTTCAGGGAAACCGGGGAGCTGTTTTTT.